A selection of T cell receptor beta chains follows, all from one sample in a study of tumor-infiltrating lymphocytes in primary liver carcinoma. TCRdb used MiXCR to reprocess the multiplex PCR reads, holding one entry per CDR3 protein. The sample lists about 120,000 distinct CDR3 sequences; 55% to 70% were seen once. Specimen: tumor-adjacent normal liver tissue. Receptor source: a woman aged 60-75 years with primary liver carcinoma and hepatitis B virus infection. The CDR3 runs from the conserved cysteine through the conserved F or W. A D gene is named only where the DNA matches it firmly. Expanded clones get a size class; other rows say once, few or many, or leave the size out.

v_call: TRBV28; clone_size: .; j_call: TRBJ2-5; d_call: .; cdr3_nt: TGTGCCAGCAGTCAAGGGGTGGAGACCCAGTACTTC; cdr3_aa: CASSQGVETQYF
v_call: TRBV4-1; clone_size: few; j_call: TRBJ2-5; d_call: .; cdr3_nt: TGCGCCAGCAGTCACTTCGGGGAGACCCAGTACTTC; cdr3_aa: CASSHFGETQYF
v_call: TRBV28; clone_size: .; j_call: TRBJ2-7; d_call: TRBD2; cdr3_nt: TGTACCAGCAGTCGGACTAGCGTGGGCTACGAGCAGTACTTC; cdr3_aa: CTSSRTSVGYEQYF
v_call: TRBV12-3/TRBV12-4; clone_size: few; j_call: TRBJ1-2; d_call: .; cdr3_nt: TGTGCCAGCACCCTAAGCGGGGGTGGAGGCTTGTTTGGCTATACCTTC; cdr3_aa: CASTLSGGGGLFGYTF
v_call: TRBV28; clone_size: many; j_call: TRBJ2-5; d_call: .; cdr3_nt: TGTGCCAGCAGTTTATCAGCGGCGTACCAAGAGACCCAGTACTTC; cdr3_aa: CASSLSAAYQETQYF
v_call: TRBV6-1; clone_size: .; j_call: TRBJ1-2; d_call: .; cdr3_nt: TGTGCCAGCAGCGGGCCAGACTACTATGGCTGCACCTTC; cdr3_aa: CASSGPDYYGCTF
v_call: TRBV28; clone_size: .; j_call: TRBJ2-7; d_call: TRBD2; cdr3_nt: TGTGCCAGGACCAAAGGGGAGGGAACTGTGCACGAGCAGTACTTC; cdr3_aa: CARTKGEGTVHEQYF
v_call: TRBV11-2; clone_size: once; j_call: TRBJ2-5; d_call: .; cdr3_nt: TGTACCAGCAACTACTCCCGTGGTAACGGGAGAGAGACCCAGTACTTC; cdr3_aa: CTSNYSRGNGRETQYF
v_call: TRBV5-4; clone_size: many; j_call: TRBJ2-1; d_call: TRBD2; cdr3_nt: TGTGCCAGCAGCCGCGACGGACTTAGCGGGAGGGGCTACAATGAGCAGTTCTTC; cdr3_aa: CASSRDGLSGRGYNEQFF
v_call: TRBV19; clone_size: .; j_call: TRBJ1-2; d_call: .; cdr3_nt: TGTGCCAGTAGTACTACACGCCCCGGGTTAGACTACACCTTC; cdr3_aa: CASSTTRPGLDYTF
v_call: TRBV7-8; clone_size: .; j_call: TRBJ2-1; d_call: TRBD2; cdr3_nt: TGTGCCAGCAGCTTAGTTGGGATTAGCGGGGGTAATGAGCAGTTCTTC; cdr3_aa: CASSLVGISGGNEQFF
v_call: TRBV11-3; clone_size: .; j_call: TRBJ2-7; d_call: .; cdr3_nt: TGTGCCAGCAGCCCCGAGACAAGGGGCAACTACGATCAGTACTTC; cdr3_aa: CASSPETRGNYDQYF
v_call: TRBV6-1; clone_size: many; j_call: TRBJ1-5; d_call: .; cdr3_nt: TGTGCCAGTAGCGGCGCGGGAGGCCAGCCCCAGCATTTT; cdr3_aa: CASSGAGGQPQHF
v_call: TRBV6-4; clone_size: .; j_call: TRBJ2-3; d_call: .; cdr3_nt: TGTGCCAGCAGTGAGTCTAGGGGGTCTAGTACAGATACGCAGTATTTT; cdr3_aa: CASSESRGSSTDTQYF
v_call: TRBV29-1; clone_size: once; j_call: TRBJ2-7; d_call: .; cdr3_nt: TGCAACGTTGAACCAAGCGGTACCTACGAGCAGTACTTC; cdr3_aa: CNVEPSGTYEQYF
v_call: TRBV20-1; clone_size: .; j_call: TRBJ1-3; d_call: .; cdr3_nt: TGCAGTGCTAGAGACCCGCAGCAGGTAGTAGGAAACACCATATATTTT; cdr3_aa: CSARDPQQVVGNTIYF
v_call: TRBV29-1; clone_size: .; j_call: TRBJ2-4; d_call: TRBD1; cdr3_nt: TGCAGCGTCTGGACAGGGACACAGGGAAACATTCAGTGCTTT; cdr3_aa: CSVWTGTQGNIQCF
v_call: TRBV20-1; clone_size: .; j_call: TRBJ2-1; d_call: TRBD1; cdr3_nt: TGCAGTGCTAGCCGCCGGGACAGGGGCGACAATGAGCAGTTCTTC; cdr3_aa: CSASRRDRGDNEQFF
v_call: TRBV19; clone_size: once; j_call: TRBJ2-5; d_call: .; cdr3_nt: TGTGTCAGTAGTATGAGTCAGGCAGTCAAAGAGACACAGTACTTC; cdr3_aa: CVSSMSQAVKETQYF
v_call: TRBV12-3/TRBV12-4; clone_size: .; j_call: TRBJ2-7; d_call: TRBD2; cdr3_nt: TGTGCCAGCAGTTTCGGAAGGACTAGCGTGAGAGTTTCATACGAGCAGTACTTC; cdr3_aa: CASSFGRTSVRVSYEQYF
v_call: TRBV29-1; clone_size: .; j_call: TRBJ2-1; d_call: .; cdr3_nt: TGCGACGTTGATGGATATCGAACCCACGAAGAGCACTTCTTC; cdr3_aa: CDVDGYRTHEEHFF
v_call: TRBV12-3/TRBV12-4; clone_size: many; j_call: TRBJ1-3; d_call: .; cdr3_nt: TGTGCCAGCAGTCTCGGGTTCGCGAGCCACACCATATATTTT; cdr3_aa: CASSLGFASHTIYF
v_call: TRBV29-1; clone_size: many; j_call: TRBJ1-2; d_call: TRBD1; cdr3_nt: TGCAGCGTTGAAGTGGTGCCGGGACAGGGAAACTATGGCTACACCTTC; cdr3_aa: CSVEVVPGQGNYGYTF
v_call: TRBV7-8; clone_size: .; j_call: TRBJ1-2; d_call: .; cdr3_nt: TGTGCCAGCAGCTTAGCCTGGGGCCATGGCTACACCTTC; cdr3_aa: CASSLAWGHGYTF
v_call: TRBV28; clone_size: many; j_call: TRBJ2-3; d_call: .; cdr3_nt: TGTGCCAGCAGTCCCTGGGAAGATACGCAGTATTTT; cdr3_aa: CASSPWEDTQYF
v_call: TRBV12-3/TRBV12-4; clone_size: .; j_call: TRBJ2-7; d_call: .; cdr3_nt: TGTGCCAGCAGTTTAAGAGTGATGAGACATGGAGGCTACGAGCAGTACTTC; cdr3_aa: CASSLRVMRHGGYEQYF
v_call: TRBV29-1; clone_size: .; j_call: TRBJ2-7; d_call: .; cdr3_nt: TGCAGCGCCGGGTCGGGGAATAGCGAGCAGTACTTC; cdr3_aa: CSAGSGNSEQYF
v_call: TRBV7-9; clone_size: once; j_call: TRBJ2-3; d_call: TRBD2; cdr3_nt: TGTGCCAGCAGCTTAAAGCGGGAGAGCACAGATACGCAGTATTTT; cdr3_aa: CASSLKRESTDTQYF
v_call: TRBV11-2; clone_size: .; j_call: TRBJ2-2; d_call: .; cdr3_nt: TGCGCCAGCAACTCTGTAGGGGCCGGGGAGCTGTTTTTT; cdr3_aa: CASNSVGAGELFF
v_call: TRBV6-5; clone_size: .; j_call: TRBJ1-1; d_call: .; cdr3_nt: TGTGCCAGCAGGCCCCGTCGGGGGGTGCAGACCACTGAAGCTTCCTTT; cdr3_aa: CASRPRRGVQTTEASF
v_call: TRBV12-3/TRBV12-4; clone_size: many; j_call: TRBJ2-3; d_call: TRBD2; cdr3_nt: TGTGCCAGCAGCTTCGGGACTAGCGGATTCAATAGCATCTCAGATACGCAGTATTTT; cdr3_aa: CASSFGTSGFNSISDTQYF
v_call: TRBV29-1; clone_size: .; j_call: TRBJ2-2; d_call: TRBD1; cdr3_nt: TGCAGCGTTGCCGGACAGGGGGACGCCGGGGAGCTGTTTTTT; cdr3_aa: CSVAGQGDAGELFF
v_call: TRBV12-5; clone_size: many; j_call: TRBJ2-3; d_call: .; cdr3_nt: TGTGCTAGTGGTACCCGCCGGGGGAGCACAGATACGCAGTATTTT; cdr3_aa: CASGTRRGSTDTQYF
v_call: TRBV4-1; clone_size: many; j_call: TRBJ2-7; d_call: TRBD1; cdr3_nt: TGCGCCAGCAGCCAAGATCCGGGACAGGGAACCTACGAGCAGTACTTC; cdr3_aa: CASSQDPGQGTYEQYF
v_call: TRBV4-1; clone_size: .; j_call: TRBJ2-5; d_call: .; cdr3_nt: TGCGTCAGCAGTCAAGATTTGGGGGATTGCGAGACCCAGTACTTC; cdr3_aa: CVSSQDLGDCETQYF
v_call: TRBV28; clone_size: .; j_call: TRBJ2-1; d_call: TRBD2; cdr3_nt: TGTGCCAGCAGTTCTACGGGACTAGCGGTACCCAGGGAGTCCTTC; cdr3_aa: CASSSTGLAVPRESF
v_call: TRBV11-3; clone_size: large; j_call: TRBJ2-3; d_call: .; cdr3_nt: TGTGCCAGCAGCTTCAGGACTAGCACAGATACGCAGTATTTT; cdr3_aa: CASSFRTSTDTQYF
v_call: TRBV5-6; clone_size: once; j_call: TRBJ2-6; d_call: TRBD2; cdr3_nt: TGTGCCAGCAGCCCGAAGACTAGCGGGACCCTCTCTGGGGCCAAGGTCCTGACTTTC; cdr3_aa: CASSPKTSGTLSGAKVLTF
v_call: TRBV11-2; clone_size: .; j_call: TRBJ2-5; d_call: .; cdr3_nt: TGTGTCTGCAGCTTAGGGCTGGGATCGCAAGAGACCCAGTACTTC; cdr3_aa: CVCSLGLGSQETQYF
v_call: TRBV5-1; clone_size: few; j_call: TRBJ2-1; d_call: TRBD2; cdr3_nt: TGCGCCAGCAGCGGAAGAACTAGCGGGGGTTCCAACAATGAGCAGTTCTTC; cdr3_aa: CASSGRTSGGSNNEQFF
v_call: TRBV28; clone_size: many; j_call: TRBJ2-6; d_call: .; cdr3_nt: TGTGCCAGCCGTTCGCCAGGGGCTGGGGCCAACGTCCTGACTTTC; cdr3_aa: CASRSPGAGANVLTF
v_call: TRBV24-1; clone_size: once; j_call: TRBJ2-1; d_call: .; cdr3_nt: TGTACCACCAGTGACCTAACGCGGGGAGTGGGCAATGAGCAGTTCTTC; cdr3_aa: CTTSDLTRGVGNEQFF
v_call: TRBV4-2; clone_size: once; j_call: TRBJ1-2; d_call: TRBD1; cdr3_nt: TGTGCCAGCAGCCAGGATCTCCCCATAGGCAGGGGGCTCGGAGGCTACACCTTC; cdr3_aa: CASSQDLPIGRGLGGYTF
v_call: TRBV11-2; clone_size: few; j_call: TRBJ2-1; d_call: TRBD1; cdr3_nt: TGTGCCAGCAGACCCCTGGGGACAGGGGTCAACCGTGAGCAGCTCTTC; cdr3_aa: CASRPLGTGVNREQLF
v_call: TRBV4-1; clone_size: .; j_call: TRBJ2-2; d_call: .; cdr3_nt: TGTGCCAGCAGCCAAGTAGACATGGGATTTCCGACCGGGGAGCTGCTTTTT; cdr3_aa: CASSQVDMGFPTGELLF